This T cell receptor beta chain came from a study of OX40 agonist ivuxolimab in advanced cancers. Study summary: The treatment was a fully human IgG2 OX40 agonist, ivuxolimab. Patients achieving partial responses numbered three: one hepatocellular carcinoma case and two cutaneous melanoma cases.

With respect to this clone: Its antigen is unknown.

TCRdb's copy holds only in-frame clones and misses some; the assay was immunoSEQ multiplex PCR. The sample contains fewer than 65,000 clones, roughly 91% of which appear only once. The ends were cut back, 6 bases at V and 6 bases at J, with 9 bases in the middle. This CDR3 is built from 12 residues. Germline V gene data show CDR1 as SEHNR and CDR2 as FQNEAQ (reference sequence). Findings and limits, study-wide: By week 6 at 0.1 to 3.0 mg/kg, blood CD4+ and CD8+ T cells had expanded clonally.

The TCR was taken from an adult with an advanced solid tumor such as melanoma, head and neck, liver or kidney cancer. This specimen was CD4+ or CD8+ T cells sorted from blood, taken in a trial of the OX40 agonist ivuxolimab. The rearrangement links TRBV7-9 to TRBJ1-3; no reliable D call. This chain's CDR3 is CASRSGPNTIYF. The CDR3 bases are TGTGCCAGCAGGTCCGGGCCAAACACCATATATTTT.